The clone carrying this T cell receptor (beta chain) was seen repeatedly, ten times or more. TCRdb reprocessed the 5' RACE reads with MiXCR, giving one entry per CDR3 protein. The repertoire includes some 65,000 distinct CDR3 sequences, 3.5% to 5% of them detected once, and about 2.4% sits in the top ten. The record originates from a study of neurological immune-mediated disorders. V lost 1 base and J 6 bases, leaving 15 bases between the germline ends. The CDR3 length is 15 residues. The sequence was collected from a man aged 45-65 years with multiple sclerosis. Sequenced material: PBMCs. The chain uses TRBV12-3 or TRBV12-4 and TRBJ1-2; no clear D. CDR3 bases: TGTGCCAGCAGTTTAGTCCTGGGAGGCCGCCATGGCTACACCTTC. Translating it yields CASSLVLGGRHGYTF.